This TCR beta chain was recorded in a study of blood T cells in healthy people across ages. Overall study results and limits: Samples with more naive T cells showed higher observed beta diversity.

For the second PCR, which ran for roughly 6 to 11 cycles, a sample-barcoded 5' primer and a J-beta primer mix were used. TCRdb ran MiXCR on the 5' RACE reads and lists one entry per CDR3 protein. The table records around 500,000 distinct CDR3 sequences, over 25% of them present only once. A note on this clonotype: Its antigen remains unknown.

V lost 5 bases, J lost 2 bases, and 3 bases stayed unmatched. This CDR3 has 15 amino acids. Germline-derived CDR1 and CDR2 are SGHTA and FQGNSA. Healthy Caucasian individuals from Russia aged 6 to 90 were enrolled as donors. These data were also filed under a second study, of T cells of mothers and their children. This second study says: The donors comprised more than five children and their three healthy Caucasian mothers. Mothers yielded over 10 million CDR3 reads, children some 2.8 million each.

Sequenced sample: blood. The chain uses TRBV7-2 and TRBJ2-1, with 10 bases aligning to TRBD2. This receptor was obtained from a boy aged 2 to 10 in good health. CDR3 nucleotide sequence: TGTGCCAGCAGCCCAGCGGGGGGGGCCTACAATGAGCAGTTCTTC. This codes for CASSPAGGAYNEQFF. Using reference TRBV7-2 and TRBJ2-1 for the parts outside the CDR3, the full variable domain is GAGVSQSPSNKVTEKGKDVELRCDPISGHTALYWYRQSLGQGLEFLIYFQGNSAPDKSGLPSDRFSAERTGGSVSTLTIQRTQQEDSAVYLCASSPAGGAYNEQFFGPGTRLTVL.